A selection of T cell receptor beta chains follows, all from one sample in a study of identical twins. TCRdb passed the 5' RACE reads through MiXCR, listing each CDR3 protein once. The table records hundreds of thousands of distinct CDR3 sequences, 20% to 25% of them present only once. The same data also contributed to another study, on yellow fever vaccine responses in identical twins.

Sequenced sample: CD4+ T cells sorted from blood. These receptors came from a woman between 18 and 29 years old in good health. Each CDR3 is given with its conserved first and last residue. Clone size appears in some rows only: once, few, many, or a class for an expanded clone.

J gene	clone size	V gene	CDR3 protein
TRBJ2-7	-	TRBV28	CASRAGFEQYF
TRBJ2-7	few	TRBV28	CASSPLRSLLADSYEQYF
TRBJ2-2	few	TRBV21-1	CASSKLTGGGAGELFF
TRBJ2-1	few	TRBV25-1	CASSESGGGSYNEQFF
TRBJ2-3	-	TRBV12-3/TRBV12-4	CASCFSSGSSTDTQYF
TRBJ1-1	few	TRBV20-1	CSAADAGTEAFF
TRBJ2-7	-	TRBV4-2	CASRPVTSSYEQYF
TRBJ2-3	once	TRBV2	CASSESSGGAATQYF
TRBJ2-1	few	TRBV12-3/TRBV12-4	CASSLERGNEQFF
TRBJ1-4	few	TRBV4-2	CASTWDRQQTNEKLFF
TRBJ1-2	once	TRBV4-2	CASSQGPPGGYTF
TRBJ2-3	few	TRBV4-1	CASSQVGLAGDTQYF
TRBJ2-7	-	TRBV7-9	CASSLDGPREGEQYF
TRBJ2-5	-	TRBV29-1	CSVVRGRSGLYQETQYF
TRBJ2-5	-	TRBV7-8	CASSLQGSMKTQYF
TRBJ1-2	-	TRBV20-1	CSARDPASNYGYTF
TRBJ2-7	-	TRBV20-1	CSASKGFSYEQYF
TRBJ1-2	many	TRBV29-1	CSVERDAVGYTF
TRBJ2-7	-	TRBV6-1	CASRLGGSYEQYF
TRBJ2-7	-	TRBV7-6	CASSLEPILSYEQYF
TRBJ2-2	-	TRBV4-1	CASSQGARGTGELFF
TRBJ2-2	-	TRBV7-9	CASTVSGGKYTGELFF
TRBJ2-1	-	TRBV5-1	CASSLLTGAGEYTYNEQFF
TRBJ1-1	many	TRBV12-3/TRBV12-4	CASRVTGSGTEAFF
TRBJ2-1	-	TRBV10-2	CASIEPRLAGTGGNEQFF
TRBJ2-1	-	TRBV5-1	CASSRPGTNYNEQFF
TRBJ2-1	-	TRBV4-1	CASSSPPGTSGRNEQFF
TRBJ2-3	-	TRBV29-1	CSVEGGPTDTQYF
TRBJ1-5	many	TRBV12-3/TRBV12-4	CASSFGGYSNQPQHF
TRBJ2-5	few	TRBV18	CASSPTGTGTAGETQYF
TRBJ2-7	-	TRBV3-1	CASSQSRTSPSGDEQYF
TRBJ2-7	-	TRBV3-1	CASSQDSLSSYEQYF
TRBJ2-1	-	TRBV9	CASRFSGRAHIYNEQFF
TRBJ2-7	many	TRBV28	CASRRDGPYEQYF
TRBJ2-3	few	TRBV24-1	CATSDPKLGGETDTQYF
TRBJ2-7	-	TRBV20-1	CSARVIVAGGDSYEQYF
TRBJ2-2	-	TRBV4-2	CASSHEGPDGELFF
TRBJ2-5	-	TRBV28	CASNRGTSGDVTQYF
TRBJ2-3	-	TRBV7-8	CASSPRRGITDTQYF
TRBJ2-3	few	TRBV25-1	CASSVDGVSTDTQYF
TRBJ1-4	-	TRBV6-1	CASRATQGAREKLFF
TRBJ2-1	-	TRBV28	CASSFLNGEQFF
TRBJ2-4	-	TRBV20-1	CSARAVERTKNIQYF
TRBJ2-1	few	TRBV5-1	CASSLGEVATEQFF
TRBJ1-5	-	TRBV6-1	CAIPGQGGGNQPQHF
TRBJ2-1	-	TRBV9	CASSVWGGSGVNEQFF
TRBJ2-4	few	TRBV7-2	CASSLPLRGAKNIQYF
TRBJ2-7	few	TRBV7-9	CASSLQAGETEQYF
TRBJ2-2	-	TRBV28	CASSTTGGSTGELFF
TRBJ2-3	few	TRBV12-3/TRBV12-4	CASSASPDTQYF
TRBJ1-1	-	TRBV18	CASSPPGTALGTEAFF